This TCR beta chain was sequenced during a study of cytomegalovirus exposure and HLA in healthy donors. The CDR3 spans 15 residues. Germline assignment: CDR1 LNHNV and CDR2 YYDKDF (reference sequence). V lost 3 bases and J 2 bases, leaving 11 bases between the germline ends. With 60 Vbeta and 13 Jbeta primers, the PCR was carried out. Some clones are missing from TCRdb's copy, which holds only in-frame ones; the method was immunoSEQ multiplex PCR. The data hold some 160,000 clones, with around 80% observed a single time. The chain has TRBV15 and TRBJ2-4; possibly TRBD2 for D (6 bases). The sequenced material came from PBMCs. This receptor was obtained from a man aged 35 to 55 in good health and CMV-seronegative. The chain's CDR3 is CATSRDGGTKNIQYF. CDR3 bases: TGTGCCACCAGCAGGGATGGAGGGACCAAAAACATTCAGTACTTC.